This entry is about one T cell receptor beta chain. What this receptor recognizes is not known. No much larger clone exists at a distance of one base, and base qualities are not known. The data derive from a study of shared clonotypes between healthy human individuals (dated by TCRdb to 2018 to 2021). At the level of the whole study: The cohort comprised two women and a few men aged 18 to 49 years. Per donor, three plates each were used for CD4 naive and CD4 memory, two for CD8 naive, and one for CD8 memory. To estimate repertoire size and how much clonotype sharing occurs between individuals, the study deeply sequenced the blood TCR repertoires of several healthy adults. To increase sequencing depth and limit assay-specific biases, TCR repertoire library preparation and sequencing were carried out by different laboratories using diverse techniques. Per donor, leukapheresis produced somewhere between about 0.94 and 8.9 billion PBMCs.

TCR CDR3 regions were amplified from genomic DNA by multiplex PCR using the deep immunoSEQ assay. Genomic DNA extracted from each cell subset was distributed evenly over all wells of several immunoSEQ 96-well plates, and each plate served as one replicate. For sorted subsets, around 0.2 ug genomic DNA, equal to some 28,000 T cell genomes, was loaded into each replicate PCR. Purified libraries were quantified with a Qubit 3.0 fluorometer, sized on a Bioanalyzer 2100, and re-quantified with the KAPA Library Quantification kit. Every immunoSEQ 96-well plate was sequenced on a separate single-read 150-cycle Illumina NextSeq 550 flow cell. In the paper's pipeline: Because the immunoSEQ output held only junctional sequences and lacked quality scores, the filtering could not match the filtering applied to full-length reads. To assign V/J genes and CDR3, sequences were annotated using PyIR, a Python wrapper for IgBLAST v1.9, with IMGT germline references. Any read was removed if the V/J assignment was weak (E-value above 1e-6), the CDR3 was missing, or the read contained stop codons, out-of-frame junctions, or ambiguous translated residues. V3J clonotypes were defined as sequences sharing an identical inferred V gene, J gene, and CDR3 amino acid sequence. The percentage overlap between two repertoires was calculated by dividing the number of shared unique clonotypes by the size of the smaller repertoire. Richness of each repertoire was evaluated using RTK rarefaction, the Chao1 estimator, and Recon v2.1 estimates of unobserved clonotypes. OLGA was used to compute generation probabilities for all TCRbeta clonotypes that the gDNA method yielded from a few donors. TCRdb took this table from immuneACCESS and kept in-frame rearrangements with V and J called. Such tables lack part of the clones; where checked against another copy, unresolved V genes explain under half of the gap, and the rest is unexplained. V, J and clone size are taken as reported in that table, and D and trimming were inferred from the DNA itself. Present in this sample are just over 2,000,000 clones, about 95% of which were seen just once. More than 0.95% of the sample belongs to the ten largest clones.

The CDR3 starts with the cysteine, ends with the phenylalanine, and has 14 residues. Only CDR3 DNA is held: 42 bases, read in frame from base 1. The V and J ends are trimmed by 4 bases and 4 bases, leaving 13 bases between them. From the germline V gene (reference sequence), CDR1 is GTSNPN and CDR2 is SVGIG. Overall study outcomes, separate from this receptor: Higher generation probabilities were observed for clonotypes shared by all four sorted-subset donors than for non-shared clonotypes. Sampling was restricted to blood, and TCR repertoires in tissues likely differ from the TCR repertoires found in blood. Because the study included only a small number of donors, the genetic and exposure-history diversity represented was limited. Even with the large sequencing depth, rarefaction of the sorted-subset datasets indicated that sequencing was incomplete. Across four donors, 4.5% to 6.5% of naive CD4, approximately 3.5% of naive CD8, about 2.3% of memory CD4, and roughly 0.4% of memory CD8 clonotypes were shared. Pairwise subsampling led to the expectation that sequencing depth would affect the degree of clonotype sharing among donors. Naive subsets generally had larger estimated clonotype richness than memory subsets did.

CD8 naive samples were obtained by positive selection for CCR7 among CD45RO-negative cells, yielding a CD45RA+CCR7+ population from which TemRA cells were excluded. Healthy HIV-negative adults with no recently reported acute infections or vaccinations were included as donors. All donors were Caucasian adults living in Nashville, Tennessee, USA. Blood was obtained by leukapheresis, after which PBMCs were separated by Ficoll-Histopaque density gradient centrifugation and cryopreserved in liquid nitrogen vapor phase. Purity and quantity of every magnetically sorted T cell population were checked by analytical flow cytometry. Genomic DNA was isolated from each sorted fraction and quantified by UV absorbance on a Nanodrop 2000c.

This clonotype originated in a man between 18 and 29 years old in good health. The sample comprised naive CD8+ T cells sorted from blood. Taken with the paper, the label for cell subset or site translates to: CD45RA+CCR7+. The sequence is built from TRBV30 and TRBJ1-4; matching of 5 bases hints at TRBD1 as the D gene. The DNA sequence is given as TGTGCCTGGACTCCGACAGTTTATAATGAAAAACTGTTTTTT. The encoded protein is CAWTPTVYNEKLFF.